This T cell receptor beta chain was identified during a study of T cell repertoires in cytomegalovirus infection. Study background: Matching HLA type and CMV infection were both indicated by public TCR beta signatures.

Comment on this clonotype: What it recognizes is unknown.

TCRdb recomputed calls from the reads with MiXCR, one row per CDR3 protein. The table has about 280,000 distinct CDR3 sequences, less than 25% seen once. Study observations and caveats: Dominant in the ex vivo response were TCR beta clonotypes restricted by HLA-C and specific for CMV. Identification of carriers of CMV plus the relevant HLA was achieved through cumulative public TCR beta family frequency.

The germline V gene encodes CDR1 SGHTA and CDR2 FQGTGA. The V end was cut by 5 bases, the J end by 8 bases, with 13 bases between. CDR3 length: 13 residues. The clonotype originates from a human donor in good health (CMV status not recorded). Some clones in this sample may be carry-over from other donors' samples. This specimen consisted of cultured PBMCs, obtained from culture after CMV antigen stimulation. The gene calls are TRBV7-3 and TRBJ2-1; maybe TRBD2 (6 bases). CDR3 sequence (DNA): TGTGCCAGCAGCCCAATGGGGGGTTATGAGCAGTTCTTC. Protein sequence: CASSPMGGYEQFF.